The rows below give T cell receptor beta chains drawn from one sample of a study of T-cell reconstitution after alpha-beta-depleted transplantation in children. In TCRdb, the PCR reads were re-called with MiXCR into one record per CDR3 protein. The data show roughly 590,000 distinct CDR3 sequences, with roughly 17% seen just once and around 0.96% held by the top ten. The specimen was PBMCs from the stem cell graft donor, collected from the stem cell graft. These receptors were obtained from a human donor who donated a stem cell graft to a child with acute myeloid leukemia. Both conserved end residues are part of each CDR3. The D gene is left open where the match is weak. Size values are once, few and many counts, or a class for expanded clones, and some rows have none.

abundance	v_gene	d_gene	len	j_gene	CDR3nt	CDR3aa
.	TRBV7-2	.	13	TRBJ2-1	TGTGCCAGCAGCTCCCCCCCCCTCGATGAGCAGTTCTTC	CASSSPPLDEQFF
.	TRBV7-2	.	15	TRBJ1-4	TGTGCCAGCAGCTTAGAGGCCCTGAGGGGTGAAAAACTGTTTTTT	CASSLEALRGEKLFF
.	TRBV29-1	.	13	TRBJ1-2	TGCAGCGTTGAACCCGACAGTAACTATGGCTACACCTTC	CSVEPDSNYGYTF
many	TRBV20-1	.	13	TRBJ1-1	TGCAGTGCCCCTAGCCCAGGGACCACTGAAGCTTTCTTT	CSAPSPGTTEAFF
.	TRBV12-3/TRBV12-4	.	15	TRBJ1-1	TGTGCCAGTCAGTTAGGCGGGACGGCGAACACTGAAGCTTTCTTT	CASQLGGTANTEAFF
few	TRBV27	.	14	TRBJ2-6	TGTGCCAGCAGTTTAGTAGGGAACCCCAACGTCCTGACTTTC	CASSLVGNPNVLTF
many	TRBV6-1	.	11	TRBJ1-2	TGTGCCAGCATACATTCCTATGGCTACACCTTC	CASIHSYGYTF
few	TRBV28	.	13	TRBJ1-6	TGTGCCAGCAGTTTACCGAGGGTTTCACCCCTCCACTTT	CASSLPRVSPLHF
few	TRBV5-1	.	17	TRBJ2-7	TGCGCCAGCAGCTTGGGGGAGGACAGCGACAGCTCCTACGAGCAGTACTTC	CASSLGEDSDSSYEQYF
few	TRBV7-9	TRBD1	13	TRBJ2-2	TGTGCCAGCAACGACAGGGACGAGAGGGAGCTGTTTTTT	CASNDRDERELFF
many	TRBV4-2	TRBD1	16	TRBJ2-5	TGTGCCAGCAGCCAAGATAGGCAGGGGGACGGAGAGACCCAGTACTTC	CASSQDRQGDGETQYF
.	TRBV12-3/TRBV12-4	TRBD2	14	TRBJ2-1	TGTGCCAGCACCTTGGGCGGGGGGTACAATGAGCAGTTCTTC	CASTLGGGYNEQFF
.	TRBV5-1	TRBD2	16	TRBJ2-1	TGCGCCAGCAGCTACCGGACTAGCGGGGGTATGAATGAGCAGTTCTTC	CASSYRTSGGMNEQFF
many	TRBV20-1	.	13	TRBJ1-1	TGCAGTGCTAGTTGGCGGGGGCTGGCTGAAGCTTTCTTT	CSASWRGLAEAFF
few	TRBV20-1	TRBD1	13	TRBJ1-1	TGCAGTGCTAGGACAGGGGGCTGGACTGAAGCTTTCTTT	CSARTGGWTEAFF
.	TRBV11-3	TRBD2	14	TRBJ2-7	TGTGCCAGCGGACCTCCTAGCGGAGCCTACGAGCAGTACTTC	CASGPPSGAYEQYF
many	TRBV20-1	.	13	TRBJ2-7	TGCAGTGCCGCTTTAACAGGAACCTACGAGCAGTACTTC	CSAALTGTYEQYF
many	TRBV9	.	14	TRBJ1-4	TGTGCCAGCAGCCTAGGAATCGGACGCGAAAAACTGTTTTTT	CASSLGIGREKLFF
few	TRBV5-1	.	13	TRBJ2-1	TGCGCCAGCAGAGCCAACCAAGGGAATGAGCAGTTCTTC	CASRANQGNEQFF
many	TRBV20-1	.	14	TRBJ2-1	TGCAGTGCTAAGTGGATAGTGGGGAATTATGAGCAGTTCTTC	CSAKWIVGNYEQFF